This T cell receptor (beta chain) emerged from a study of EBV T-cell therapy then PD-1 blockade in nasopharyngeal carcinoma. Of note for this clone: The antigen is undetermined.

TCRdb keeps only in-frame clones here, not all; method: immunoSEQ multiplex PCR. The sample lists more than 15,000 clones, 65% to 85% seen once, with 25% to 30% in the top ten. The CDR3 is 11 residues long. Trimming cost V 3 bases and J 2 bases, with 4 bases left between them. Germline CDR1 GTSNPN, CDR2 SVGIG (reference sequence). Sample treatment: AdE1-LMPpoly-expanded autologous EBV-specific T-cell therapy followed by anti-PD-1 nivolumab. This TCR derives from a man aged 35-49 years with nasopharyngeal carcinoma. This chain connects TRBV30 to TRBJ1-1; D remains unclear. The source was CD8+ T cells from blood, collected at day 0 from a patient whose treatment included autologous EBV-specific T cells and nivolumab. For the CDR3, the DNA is TGTGCCTGGAGGCGTAACACTGAAGCTTTCTTT. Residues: CAWRRNTEAFF.